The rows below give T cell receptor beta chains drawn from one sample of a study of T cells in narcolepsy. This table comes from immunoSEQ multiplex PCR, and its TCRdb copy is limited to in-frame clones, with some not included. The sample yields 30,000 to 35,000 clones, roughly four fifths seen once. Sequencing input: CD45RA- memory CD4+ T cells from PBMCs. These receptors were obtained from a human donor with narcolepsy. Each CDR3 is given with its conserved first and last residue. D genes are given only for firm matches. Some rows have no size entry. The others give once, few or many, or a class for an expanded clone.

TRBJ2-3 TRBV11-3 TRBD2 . CASSQSWGGDKGDTQYF TGTGCCAGCAGCCAATCCTGGGGAGGGGATAAGGGAGATACGCAGTATTTT
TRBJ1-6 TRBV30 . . CAWTWGTYNSPLHF TGTGCCTGGACCTGGGGAACGTACAATTCACCCCTCCACTTT
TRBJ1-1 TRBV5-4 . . CASSLTLGATEAFF TGTGCCAGCAGCTTGACGCTGGGGGCCACTGAAGCTTTCTTT
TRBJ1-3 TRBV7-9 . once CASSFRSGNTIYF TGTGCCAGCAGTTTCCGCTCTGGAAACACCATATATTTT
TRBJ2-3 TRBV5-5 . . CASSWGFTDTQYF TGTGCCAGCAGCTGGGGATTCACAGATACGCAGTATTTT
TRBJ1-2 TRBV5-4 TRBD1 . CASSPQGSGYGYTF TGTGCCAGCAGCCCACAGGGGAGTGGGTATGGCTACACCTTC
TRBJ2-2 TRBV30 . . CAWSVLGSANTGELFF TGTGCCTGGAGTGTACTAGGCTCCGCGAACACCGGGGAGCTGTTTTTT
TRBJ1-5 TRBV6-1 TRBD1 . CASSEKMTGAYQPQHF TGTGCCAGCAGTGAAAAAATGACAGGGGCTTATCAGCCCCAGCATTTT
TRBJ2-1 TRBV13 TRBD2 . CASSSPSTSGSSGEQFF TGTGCCAGCAGCTCACCCTCGACTAGCGGGAGTAGTGGTGAGCAGTTCTTC
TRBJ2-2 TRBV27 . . CASSRTLNTGELFF TGTGCCAGCTCTCGAACATTGAACACCGGGGAGCTGTTTTTT
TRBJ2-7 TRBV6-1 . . CASSEGLIPYYEQYF TGTGCCAGCAGTGAAGGTCTCATTCCTTACTACGAGCAGTACTTC
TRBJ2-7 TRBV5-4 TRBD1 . CASSSNRGSAQYF TGTGCCAGCAGCTCGAACAGGGGTTCTGCGCAGTACTTC
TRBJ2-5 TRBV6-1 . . CASSDRGSETQYF TGTGCCAGCAGTGATAGAGGGTCTGAGACCCAGTACTTC
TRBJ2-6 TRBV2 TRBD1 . CASSSSGTGIKANVLTF TGTGCCAGCAGCTCCTCCGGGACAGGGATCAAGGCCAACGTCCTGACTTTC
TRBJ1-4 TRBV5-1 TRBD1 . CASSLALSGDRGNEKLFF TGCGCCAGCAGCTTGGCTTTGTCAGGGGACAGGGGAAATGAAAAACTGTTTTTT
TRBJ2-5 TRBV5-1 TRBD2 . CASSLRGSSGRETQYF TGCGCCAGCAGCTTGCGGGGCTCTAGCGGGCGGGAGACCCAGTACTTC
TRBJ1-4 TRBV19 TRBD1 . CASSDQAGGGEKLFF TGTGCCAGTAGTGACCAAGCAGGGGGTGGCGAAAAACTGTTTTTT